A single sample gave rise to the 10 T cell receptor beta chains below, sequenced in a study of regulatory T cells in long-lasting Graves disease. Building the TCR beta libraries relied on iRepertoire HTBI primers, and CDR3 regions underwent Arm-PCR. One entry per CDR3 protein, called by TCRdb with MiXCR from the multiplex PCR reads. Of under 350,000 distinct CDR3 sequences detected, roughly 21% appear once; the ten largest clones hold just over 55%. Described time point: persistent/refractory GD, antithyroid drugs over 5 years with positive TRAb. The authors made the TCR library using RNA they extracted from PBMCs. The input for sequencing was peripheral blood mononuclear cells (PBMCs), taken when the disease was refractory, from a patient treated with antithyroid drugs. The source of these receptors is a female donor with Graves disease.

The CDR3: CACQWAPSSYEQYF. CDR3 nucleotide sequence: TGTGCCTGTCAATGGGCACCGAGCTCCTACGAGCAGTACTTC. This chain uses TRBV30 with TRBJ2-7; D is ambiguous. From germline, CDR1 is GTSNPN and CDR2 SVGIG (reference sequence). Trimming removed 6 bases from V and 0 bases from J, with 15 bases in between. The CDR3 runs to 14 residues.

The chain joins TRBV3-1 to TRBJ2-7; D unresolved. The CDR3 covers 13 residues. Germline lookup yields CDR1 LGHDT and CDR2 YNNKEL (reference sequence). V was pared by 4 bases and J by 7 bases, with 14 bases between. Here the CDR3 reads CASSRAPVGEQYF. DNA of the CDR3: TGTGCCAGCAGCCGGGCTCCGGTCGGGGAGCAGTACTTC.

This clonotype was recorded at least ten times. This rearrangement joins TRBV11-2 to TRBJ2-4; the D gene is possibly TRBD1 (5 bases). The CDR3 is 16 residues long. Germline-derived CDR1 and CDR2 are SGHAT and FQNNGV. V lost 1 base and J 2 bases, leaving 12 bases between the germline ends. This chain's CDR3 is CASSLGTGSPKNIQYF. The CDR3 DNA is TGTGCCAGCAGCTTAGGAACAGGTTCCCCCAAAAACATTCAGTACTTC.

This clonotype was picked up a small number of times. The V gene is TRBV6-1, the J gene TRBJ2-7; possible D gene TRBD1, 5 bases. Germline CDR1 is MNHNS and CDR2 is SASEGT. CDR3 length: 15 amino acids. Trimming took off 5 bases at V and 0 bases at J, with 14 bases between the two ends. The CDR3 sequence: CASSPDISLSYEQYF. CDR3 sequence (DNA): TGTGCCAGCAGTCCGGACATTTCCCTCTCCTACGAGCAGTACTTC.

This clonotype has more than one count but fewer than ten. The chain links TRBV28 to TRBJ2-2; maybe TRBD1 (6 bases). Germline CDR1 and CDR2: MDHEN and SYDVKM. The CDR3 covers 14 residues. V lost 10 bases, J lost 7 bases, and 19 bases lay in between. CDR3 loop: CATYRARYNGELFF. The DNA for the CDR3 is TGTGCCACCTACAGGGCACGGTACAACGGGGAGCTGTTTTTT.

This chain joins TRBV16 and TRBJ2-7; TRBD1 is a possible D gene (5 bases). CDR3 length: 14 amino acids. CDR1 is KGHSY and CDR2 is FQNENV in the germline V gene. The V gene lost 0 bases and the J gene lost 4 bases, with 10 bases spanning the gap. In DNA, the CDR3 is TGTGCCAGCAGCCAATCAGCAGGGTCTTACGAGCAGTACTTC. Translating it yields CASSQSAGSYEQYF.

There are many counts of this clonotype. The chain employs TRBV28 and TRBJ2-7; 9 bases align to TRBD1. The CDR3 is 15 residues long. The germline V gene encodes CDR1 MDHEN and CDR2 SYDVKM. Trimming cost V 6 bases and J 3 bases; bases outside gene matches: 9. This chain's CDR3 is CASRLRQGGGYEQYF. The CDR3 region has the DNA TGTGCCAGCAGGCTAAGACAGGGGGGCGGCTACGAGCAGTACTTC. Using reference TRBV28 and TRBJ2-7 for the parts outside the CDR3, the full variable domain is DVKVTQSSRYLVKRTGEKVFLECVQDMDHENMFWYRQDPGLGLRLIYFSYDVKMKEKGDIPEGYSVSREKKERFSLILESASTNQTSMYLCASRLRQGGGYEQYFGPGTRLTVT.

This clonotype was found many times. The gene calls are TRBV6-1 and TRBJ1-6; 7 bases map to TRBD1. Losses at the gene ends were 6 bases for V and 7 bases for J; bases not matched to a gene: 3. The CDR3 loop spans 13 amino acids. Germline V CDR1 and CDR2: MNHNS, SASEGT. In DNA form, the CDR3 reads TGTGCCAGCAGACAGGGGCACAATTCACCCCTCCACTTT. It yields the protein CASRQGHNSPLHF.

This clonotype occurred many times. The chain uses TRBV30 and TRBJ2-5; 7 bases line up with TRBD2. CDR1 is GTSNPN and CDR2 is SVGIG in the germline V gene (reference sequence). The CDR3 is made up of 12 amino acids. The J segment lost 5 bases and the V segment lost 5 bases, leaving 5 bases of the junction unmatched. CDR3 nucleotides: TGTGCCTGGGCAAGCGGGATTGAGACCCAGTACTTC. This gives the protein CAWASGIETQYF.

At least ten counts were recorded for this clonotype. The rearrangement links TRBV28 to TRBJ1-1; D uncertain. The CDR3 loop spans 14 amino acids. Trimming removed 6 bases from V and 3 bases from J, with 14 bases in between. Germline V gene data show CDR1 as MDHEN and CDR2 as SYDVKM. The chain's CDR3 is CASRIPGQHTEAFF. The DNA for the CDR3 is TGTGCCAGCAGAATCCCGGGCCAACACACTGAAGCTTTCTTT.